Listed below are T cell receptor beta chains from one sample, sequenced in a study of blood T cell repertoires in COVID-19. Generated by immunoSEQ multiplex PCR, the TCRdb table keeps only in-frame clones and is missing some. Among about 160,000 clones listed, about 85% were seen once. The sample was peripheral blood. The receptors stem from a woman aged 55-69 years with active or convalescent COVID-19. Both conserved end residues are part of each CDR3. Fields, in order: CDR3 protein, CDR3 DNA, clone size, V gene, D gene, J gene. A D gene is named only where the DNA matches it firmly. Clone size is stated in some rows and not others, as once, few, many or a class when expanded.

CASSMSTALSYNSPLHF | TGTGCCAGTAGTATGTCGACTGCCCTCTCCTATAATTCACCCCTCCACTTT | few | TRBV19 | NA | TRBJ1-6
CASSLIRQGINTDTQYF | TGTGCCAGCTCACTAATAAGACAGGGAATCAACACAGATACGCAGTATTTT | NA | TRBV18 | TRBD1 | TRBJ2-3
CASSRDRGANTGELFF | TGTGCCAGCAGCCGAGACAGAGGAGCGAACACCGGGGAGCTGTTTTTT | NA | TRBV5-5 | NA | TRBJ2-2
CAWSGAGLIEKLFF | TGTGCCTGGAGTGGGGCAGGTTTAATTGAAAAACTGTTTTTT | NA | TRBV30 | NA | TRBJ1-4
CASRGSRDEQYF | TGTGCCAGCAGGGGTAGTCGGGACGAGCAGTACTTC | NA | TRBV9 | NA | TRBJ2-7
CAISGAPDTEAFF | TGTGCCATCAGTGGAGCCCCCGACACTGAAGCTTTCTTT | once | TRBV10-3 | NA | TRBJ1-1
CASSLETGVEQYF | TGTGCCAGCAGTCTCGAGACAGGGGTTGAGCAGTACTTC | NA | TRBV6-6 | TRBD1 | TRBJ2-7
CASSQGQGKEQFF | TGCGCCAGCAGCCAAGGACAGGGTAAGGAGCAGTTCTTC | once | TRBV4-1 | TRBD1 | TRBJ2-1
CASSLAAGHYGYTF | TGTGCCAGCAGCTTAGCGGCAGGGCACTATGGCTACACCTTC | NA | TRBV7-2 | NA | TRBJ1-2
CSVVQGIGDIQYF | TGCAGCGTTGTACAGGGGATCGGGGACATTCAGTACTTC | NA | TRBV29-1 | TRBD1 | TRBJ2-4
CASSLEQGNNQPQHF | TGTGCCAGCAGCTTAGAACAGGGAAACAATCAGCCCCAGCATTTT | NA | TRBV7-2 | NA | TRBJ1-5
CASSREDRVAGNTIYF | TGTGCCAGCAGCCGGGAGGACAGGGTCGCCGGAAACACCATATATTTT | NA | TRBV3-1/TRBV3-2 | TRBD1 | TRBJ1-3
CASSPRQGHMNTEAFF | TGTGCCAGCAGCCCCCGACAGGGACACATGAACACTGAAGCTTTCTTT | NA | TRBV5-8 | TRBD1 | TRBJ1-1
CSVEGGSGSTEAFF | TGCAGCGTTGAAGGCGGCAGCGGAAGCACTGAAGCTTTCTTT | NA | TRBV29-1 | NA | TRBJ1-1
CASSALAGYEQYF | TGTGCCAGCAGTGCATTGGCGGGCTACGAGCAGTACTTC | few | TRBV6-4 | NA | TRBJ2-7
CATTGQPGANVLTF | TGTGCCACGACGGGACAGCCTGGGGCCAACGTCCTGACTTTC | NA | TRBV10-3 | TRBD1 | TRBJ2-6
CASSTRTSATYNEQFF | TGTGCCAGCAGCACTAGGACTAGCGCGACGTACAATGAGCAGTTCTTC | NA | TRBV7-2 | TRBD2 | TRBJ2-1
CASSGPGQGETQYF | TGTGCCAGCAGCGGTCCGGGACAGGGTGAGACCCAGTACTTC | NA | TRBV7-6 | TRBD1 | TRBJ2-5
CASSARLAGDSGELFF | TGTGCCAGCAGCGCCAGACTAGCGGGGGATTCCGGGGAGCTGTTTTTT | NA | TRBV11-2 | TRBD2 | TRBJ2-2
CASSTTGHTSNQPQHF | TGTGCCAGTAGTACGACAGGTCATACCAGCAATCAGCCCCAGCATTTT | NA | TRBV19 | NA | TRBJ1-5
CASSQDQGSYNEQFF | TGCGCCAGCAGCCAAGATCAGGGCTCCTACAATGAGCAGTTCTTC | NA | TRBV4-3 | NA | TRBJ2-1
CASSYGGTGSSYEQYF | TGTGCCAGCAGTTACGGGGGGACAGGTAGCTCCTACGAGCAGTACTTC | NA | TRBV6-5 | TRBD1 | TRBJ2-7
CASRIGTGLNTEAFF | TGTGCCAGTAGGATTGGGACAGGGCTGAACACTGAAGCTTTCTTT | NA | TRBV19 | TRBD1 | TRBJ1-1
CASSRKGGGGPETQYF | TGTGCCAGCAGCCGAAAGGGTGGGGGGGGCCCAGAGACCCAGTACTTC | NA | TRBV27 | NA | TRBJ2-5
CASSPQGGNTEAFF | TGTGCCAGCTCACCTCAGGGGGGGAACACTGAAGCTTTCTTT | NA | TRBV18 | TRBD1 | TRBJ1-1
CASTNGLAKLDTQYF | TGTGCCAGCACCAACGGACTAGCGAAGTTAGATACGCAGTATTTT | NA | TRBV6-6 | TRBD2 | TRBJ2-3
CASSHGRGLAGVLNTGELFF | TGCGCCAGCAGCCACGGCCGTGGACTAGCGGGGGTGTTGAACACCGGGGAGCTGTTTTTT | NA | TRBV4-1 | TRBD2 | TRBJ2-2
CASSLAGGGNTGELFF | TGTGCCAGCAGTCTTGCGGGGGGCGGGAACACCGGGGAGCTGTTTTTT | NA | TRBV2 | TRBD2 | TRBJ2-2
CASGPRQGRQPQHF | TGTGCTAGTGGCCCTAGACAGGGAAGGCAGCCCCAGCATTTT | NA | TRBV12-5 | TRBD1 | TRBJ1-5